This TCR beta chain stems from a study of blood T cells in healthy people across ages. Regarding the study as a whole: Older age went with lower TCR beta diversity per million T cells, in a roughly linear way. More naive CD4+ cells and higher diversity marked long-lived donors relative to aged donors.

As regards this clonotype: Its specificity is unknown.

A sample-barcoded 5' primer and a J-beta primer mix were used in a second PCR of about 6 to 12 cycles. Unique molecular identifiers of 12 random nucleotides labeled each cDNA. Using its own MiXCR run on the 5' RACE reads, TCRdb lists one record per CDR3 protein. This sample has hundreds of thousands of distinct CDR3 sequences, with roughly 31% found just once. The receptor comes from a woman older than 75 in good health. Sequencing was done on a sample of blood.

The DNA of the CDR3 is TGCAGCGTTATCGCTGGACAGGGGGGAACTGAAGCTTTCTTT. It translates to CSVIAGQGGTEAFF. The V gene is TRBV29-1, the J gene TRBJ1-1, with 10 bases identical to TRBD1. Looked up from germline, CDR1 is SQVTM and CDR2 is ANQGSEA. This CDR3 is built from 14 residues. The ends lost 5 bases at V and 5 bases at J; junction bases unmatched: 8.